The rows below give T cell receptor beta chains drawn from one sample of a study of T-cell memory formation after mild COVID-19. TCRdb passed the 5' RACE reads through MiXCR, listing each CDR3 protein once. The table shows 300,000 to 350,000 distinct CDR3 sequences, with 15% to 20% occurring only once. The specimen sequenced was PBMCs or a T cell subset sorted from them (not recorded which). These receptors originate from a man between 18 and 35 years old who had mild COVID-19 (a few samples of this study predate the infection). Cell type and time point are not known. Each CDR3 is given with its conserved first and last residue.

v_call	j_call	cdr3_aa
TRBV6-5	TRBJ2-5	CASSSRDRVAETQYF
TRBV3-1	TRBJ2-2	CASSHLPLGGVAGELFF
TRBV7-6	TRBJ2-1	CASSHQESSYNEQFF
TRBV15	TRBJ1-6	CATSNWESSYNSPLHF
TRBV5-1	TRBJ2-3	CASRGWDTDTQYF
TRBV5-1	TRBJ2-3	CASFPASGGDTQYF
TRBV7-2	TRBJ2-3	CASRVAVRWDTQYF
TRBV7-2	TRBJ1-5	CASRSPWGSQHF
TRBV7-2	TRBJ2-1	CASSPSRNEQFF
TRBV2	TRBJ2-5	CASSVGDLQETQYF
TRBV4-3	TRBJ1-2	CASSLTTRYLGYTF
TRBV19	TRBJ1-6	CASSMDDSDSPLHF
TRBV20-1	TRBJ2-3	CSATGSGGAVDTQYF
TRBV29-1	TRBJ1-2	CSVEVDRAIYGYTF
TRBV4-1	TRBJ1-1	CASSQADRVMNTEAFF
TRBV27	TRBJ1-5	CASSLWRSQPQHF
TRBV5-1	TRBJ2-5	CASSLAGTGGVETQYF
TRBV15	TRBJ2-7	CATSRGATGGFYEQYF
TRBV29-1	TRBJ2-1	CSVDVLLAGGPNEQFF